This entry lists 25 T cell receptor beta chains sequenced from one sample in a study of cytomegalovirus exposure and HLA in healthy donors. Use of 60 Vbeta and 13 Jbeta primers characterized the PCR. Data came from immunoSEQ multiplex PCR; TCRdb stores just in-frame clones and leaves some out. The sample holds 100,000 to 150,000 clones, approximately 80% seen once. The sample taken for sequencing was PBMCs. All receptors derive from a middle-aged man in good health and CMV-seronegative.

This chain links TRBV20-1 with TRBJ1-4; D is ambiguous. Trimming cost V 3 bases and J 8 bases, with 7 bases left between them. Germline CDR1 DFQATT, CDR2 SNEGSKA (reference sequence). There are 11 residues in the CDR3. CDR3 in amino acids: CSASKEEKLFF. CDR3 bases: TGCAGTGCTAGCAAGGAGGAAAAACTGTTTTTT.

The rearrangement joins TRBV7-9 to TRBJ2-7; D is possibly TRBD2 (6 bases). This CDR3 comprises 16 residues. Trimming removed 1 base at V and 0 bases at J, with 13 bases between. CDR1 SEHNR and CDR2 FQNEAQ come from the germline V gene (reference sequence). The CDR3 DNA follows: TGTGCCAGCAGCTTAGGCGGCGGGGAGAGCTCCTACGAGCAGTACGTC. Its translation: CASSLGGGESSYEQYV.

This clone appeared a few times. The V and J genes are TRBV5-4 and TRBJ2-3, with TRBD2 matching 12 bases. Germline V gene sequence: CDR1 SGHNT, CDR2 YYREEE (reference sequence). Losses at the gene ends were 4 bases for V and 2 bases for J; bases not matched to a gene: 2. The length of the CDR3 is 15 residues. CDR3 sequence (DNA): TGTGCCAGCAGCCCTAGCGGGGGGGACACAGATACGCAGTATTTT. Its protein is CASSPSGGDTDTQYF. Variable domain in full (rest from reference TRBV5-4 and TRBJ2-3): ETGVTQSPTHLIKTRGQQVTLRCSSQSGHNTVSWYQQALGQGPQFIFQYYREEENGRGNFPPRFSGLQFPNYSSELNVNALELDDSALYLCASSPSGGDTDTQYFGPGTRLTVL.

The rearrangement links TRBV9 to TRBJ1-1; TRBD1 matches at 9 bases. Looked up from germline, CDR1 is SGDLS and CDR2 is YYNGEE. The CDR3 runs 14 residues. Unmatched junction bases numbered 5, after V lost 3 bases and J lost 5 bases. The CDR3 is CASSAQTGGTEAFF. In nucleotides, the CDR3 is TGTGCCAGCAGCGCCCAGACAGGGGGGACTGAAGCTTTCTTT.

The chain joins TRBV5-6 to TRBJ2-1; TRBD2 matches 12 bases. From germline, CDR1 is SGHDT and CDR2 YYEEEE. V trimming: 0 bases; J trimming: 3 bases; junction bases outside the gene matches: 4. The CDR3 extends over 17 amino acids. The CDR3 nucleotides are TGTGCCAGCAGCTTGGGGACTAGCGGGGCCTTCTACAATGAGCAGTTCTTC. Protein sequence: CASSLGTSGAFYNEQFF.

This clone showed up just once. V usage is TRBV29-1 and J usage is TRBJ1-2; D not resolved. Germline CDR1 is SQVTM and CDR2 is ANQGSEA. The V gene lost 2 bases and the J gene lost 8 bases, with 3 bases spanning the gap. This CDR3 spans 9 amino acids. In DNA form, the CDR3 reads TGCAGCGTTGAACAGGGCTACACCTTC. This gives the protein CSVEQGYTF. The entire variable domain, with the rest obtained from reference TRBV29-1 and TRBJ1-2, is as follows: SAVISQKPSRDICQRGTSLTIQCQVDSQVTMMFWYRQQPGQSLTLIATANQGSEATYESGFVIDKFPISRPNLTFSTLTVSNMSPEDSSIYLCSVEQGYTFGSGTRLTVV.

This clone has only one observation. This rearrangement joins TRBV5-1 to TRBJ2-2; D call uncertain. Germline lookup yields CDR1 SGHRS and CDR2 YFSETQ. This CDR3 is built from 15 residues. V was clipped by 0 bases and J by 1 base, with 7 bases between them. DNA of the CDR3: TGCGCCAGCAGCTTGGTCCTAGAGAACACCGGGGAGCTGTTTTTT. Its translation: CASSLVLENTGELFF.

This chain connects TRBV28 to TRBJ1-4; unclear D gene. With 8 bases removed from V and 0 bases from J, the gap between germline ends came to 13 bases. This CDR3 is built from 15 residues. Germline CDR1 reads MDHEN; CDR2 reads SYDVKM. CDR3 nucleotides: TGTGCCAGCCTGAGGGATCTTACAACTAATGAAAAACTGTTTTTT. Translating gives CASLRDLTTNEKLFF.

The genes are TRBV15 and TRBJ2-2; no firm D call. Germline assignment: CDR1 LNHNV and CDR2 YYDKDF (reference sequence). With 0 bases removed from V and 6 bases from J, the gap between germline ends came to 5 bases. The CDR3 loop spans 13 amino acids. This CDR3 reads CATSRDIAGELFF. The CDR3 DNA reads TGTGCCACCAGCAGAGATATTGCCGGGGAGCTGTTTTTT.

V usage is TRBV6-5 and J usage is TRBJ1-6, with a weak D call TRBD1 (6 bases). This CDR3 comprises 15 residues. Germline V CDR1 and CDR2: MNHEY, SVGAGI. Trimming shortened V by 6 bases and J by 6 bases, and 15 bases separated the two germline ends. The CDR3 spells CASSSGGRSNSPLHF. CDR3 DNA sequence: TGTGCCAGCAGCTCGGGGGGCCGGAGTAATTCACCCCTCCACTTT.

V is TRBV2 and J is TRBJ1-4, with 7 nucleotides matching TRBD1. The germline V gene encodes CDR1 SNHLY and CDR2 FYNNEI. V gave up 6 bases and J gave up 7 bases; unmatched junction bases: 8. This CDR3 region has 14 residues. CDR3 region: CASRDGQVPEKLFF. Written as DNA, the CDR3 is TGTGCCAGCAGGGATGGACAGGTCCCTGAAAAACTGTTTTTT.

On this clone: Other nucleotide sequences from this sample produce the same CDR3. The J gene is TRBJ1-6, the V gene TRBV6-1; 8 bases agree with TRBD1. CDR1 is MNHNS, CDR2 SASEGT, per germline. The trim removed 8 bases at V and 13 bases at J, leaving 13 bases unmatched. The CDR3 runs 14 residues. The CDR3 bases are TGTGCCAGCGCGGGGGGGCAGGGGGCCCGGCCCCTCCACTTT. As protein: CASAGGQGARPLHF.

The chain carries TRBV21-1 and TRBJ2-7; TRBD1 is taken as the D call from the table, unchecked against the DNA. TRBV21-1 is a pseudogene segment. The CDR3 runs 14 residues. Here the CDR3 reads CASSKLGQPYEQYV. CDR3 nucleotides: TGTGCCAGCAGCAAATTGGGCCAGCCCTACGAGCAGTACGTC.

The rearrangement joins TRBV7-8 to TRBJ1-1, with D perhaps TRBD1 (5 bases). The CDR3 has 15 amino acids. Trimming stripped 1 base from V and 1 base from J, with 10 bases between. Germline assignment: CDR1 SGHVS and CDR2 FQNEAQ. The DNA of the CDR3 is TGTGCCAGCAGCTTAGAGGAGACAGAGAACACTGAAGCTTTCTTT. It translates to CASSLEETENTEAFF.

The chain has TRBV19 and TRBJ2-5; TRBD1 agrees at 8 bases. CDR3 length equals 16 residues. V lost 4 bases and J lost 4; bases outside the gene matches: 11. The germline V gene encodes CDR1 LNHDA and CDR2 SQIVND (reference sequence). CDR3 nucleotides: TGTGCCAGTAGTACAGACAGGGGTTATCCCTCAGAGACCCAGTACTTC. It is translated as CASSTDRGYPSETQYF.

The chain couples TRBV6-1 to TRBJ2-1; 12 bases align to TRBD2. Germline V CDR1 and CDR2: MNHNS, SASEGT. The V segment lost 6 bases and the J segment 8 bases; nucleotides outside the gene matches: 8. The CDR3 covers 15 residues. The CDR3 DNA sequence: TGTGCCAGCAGGGTCCTAGCGGGGGGGCGGTATGAGCAGTTCTTC. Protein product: CASRVLAGGRYEQFF.

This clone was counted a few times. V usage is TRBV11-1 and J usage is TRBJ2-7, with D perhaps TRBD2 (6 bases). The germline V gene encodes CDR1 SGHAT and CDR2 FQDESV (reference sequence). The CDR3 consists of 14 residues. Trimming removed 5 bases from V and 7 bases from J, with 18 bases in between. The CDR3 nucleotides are TGTGCCAGCAGCCCCTTCGCGGGACCGGGAGAGCAGTACGTC. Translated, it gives CASSPFAGPGEQYV.

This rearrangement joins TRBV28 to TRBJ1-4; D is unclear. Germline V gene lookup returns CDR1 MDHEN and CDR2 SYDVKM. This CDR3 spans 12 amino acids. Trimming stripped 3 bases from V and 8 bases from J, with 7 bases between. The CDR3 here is CASSLAVEKLFF. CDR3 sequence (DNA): TGTGCCAGCAGTTTGGCGGTGGAAAAACTGTTTTTT.

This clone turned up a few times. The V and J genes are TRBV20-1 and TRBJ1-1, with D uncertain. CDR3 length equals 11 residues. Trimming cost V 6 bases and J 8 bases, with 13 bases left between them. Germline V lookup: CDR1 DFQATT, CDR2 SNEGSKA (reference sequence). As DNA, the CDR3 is TGCAGTGCCTCCCAGTCACGCGAAGCTTTCTTT. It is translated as CSASQSREAFF.

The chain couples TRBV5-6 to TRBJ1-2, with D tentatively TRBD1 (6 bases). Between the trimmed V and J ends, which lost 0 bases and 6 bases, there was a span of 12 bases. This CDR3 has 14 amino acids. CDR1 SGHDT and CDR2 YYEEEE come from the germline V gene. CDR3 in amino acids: CASSLDYRADGYTF. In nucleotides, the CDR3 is TGTGCCAGCAGCTTGGACTACAGGGCGGATGGCTACACCTTC.

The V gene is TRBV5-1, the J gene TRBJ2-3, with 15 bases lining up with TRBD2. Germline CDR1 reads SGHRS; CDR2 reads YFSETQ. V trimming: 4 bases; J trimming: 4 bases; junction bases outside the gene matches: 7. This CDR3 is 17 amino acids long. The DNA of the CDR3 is TGCGCCAGCAGCCCCCGGACTAGCGGGGGGGCGGCAGATACGCAGTATTTT. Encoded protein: CASSPRTSGGAADTQYF.

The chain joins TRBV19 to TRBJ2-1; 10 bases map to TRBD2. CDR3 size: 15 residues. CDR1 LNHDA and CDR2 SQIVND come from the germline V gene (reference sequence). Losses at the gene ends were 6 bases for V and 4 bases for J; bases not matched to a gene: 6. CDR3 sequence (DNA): TGTGCCAGTAGAATCGGGACTAGCGCGTACAATGAGCAGTTCTTC. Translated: CASRIGTSAYNEQFF. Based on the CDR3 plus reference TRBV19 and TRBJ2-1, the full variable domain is DGGITQSPKYLFRKEGQNVTLSCEQNLNHDAMYWYRQDPGQGLRLIYYSQIVNDFQKGDIAEGYSVSREKKESFPLTVTSAQKNPTAFYLCASRIGTSAYNEQFFGPGTRLTVL.

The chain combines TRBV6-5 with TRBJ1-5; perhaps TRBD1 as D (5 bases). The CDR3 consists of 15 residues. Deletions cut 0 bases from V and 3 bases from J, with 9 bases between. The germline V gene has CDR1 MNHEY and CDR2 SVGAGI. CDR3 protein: CASSYSPGHNQPQHF. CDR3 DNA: TGTGCCAGCAGTTACTCACCAGGGCACAATCAGCCCCAGCATTTT.

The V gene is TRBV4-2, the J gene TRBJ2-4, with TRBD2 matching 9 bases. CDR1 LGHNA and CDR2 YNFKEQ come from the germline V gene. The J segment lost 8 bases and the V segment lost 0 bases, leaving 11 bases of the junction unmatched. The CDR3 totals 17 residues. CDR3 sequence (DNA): TGTGCCAGCAGCCAAGATACGAGCGGGGGGTCGAGGGACATTCAGTACTTC. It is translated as CASSQDTSGGSRDIQYF.

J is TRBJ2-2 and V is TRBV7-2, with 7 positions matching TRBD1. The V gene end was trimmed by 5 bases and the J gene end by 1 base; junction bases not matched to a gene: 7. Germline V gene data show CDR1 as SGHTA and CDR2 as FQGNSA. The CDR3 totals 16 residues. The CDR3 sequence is CASSNGQARNTGELFF. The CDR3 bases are TGTGCCAGCAGCAATGGACAGGCCCGGAACACCGGGGAGCTGTTTTTT.